This T cell receptor beta chain was observed in a study of CD8+CD57+ T cells in acquired aplastic anemia. Study-wide background: CD4+ and CD8+ cells, once sorted, gave DNA averaging roughly 3.2 ug. General study points: CD8+ Simpson's diversity in patients was not significantly different from that in controls.

Those patients picked for sequencing had displayed CD8+CD57+ cell expansion on flow cytometry. The template for TCR beta VDJ and CDR3 sequence profiling was genomic DNA. Using its own MiXCR run on the reads, TCRdb lists one record per CDR3 protein. Of approximately 160,000 distinct CDR3 sequences listed, around half are singletons. CDR1 MNHNS and CDR2 SASEGT come from the germline V gene. V dropped 6 bases and J dropped 2 bases, with 20 bases sitting between them. This CDR3 is built from 17 residues. The sample holds many counts of this clonotype. Its antigen is currently unknown. The sample comprised sorted CD4+, CD8+, or CD8+CD57+ T cells (not recorded which) from PBMCs. This clonotype was sampled from a human donor with aplastic anemia. The V and J genes are TRBV6-1 and TRBJ1-3; no clear D. The CDR3 is CASSPHSSLQAGNTIYF. CDR3 DNA sequence: TGTGCCAGCAGCCCCCACTCTTCGCTCCAGGCTGGAAACACCATATATTTT.